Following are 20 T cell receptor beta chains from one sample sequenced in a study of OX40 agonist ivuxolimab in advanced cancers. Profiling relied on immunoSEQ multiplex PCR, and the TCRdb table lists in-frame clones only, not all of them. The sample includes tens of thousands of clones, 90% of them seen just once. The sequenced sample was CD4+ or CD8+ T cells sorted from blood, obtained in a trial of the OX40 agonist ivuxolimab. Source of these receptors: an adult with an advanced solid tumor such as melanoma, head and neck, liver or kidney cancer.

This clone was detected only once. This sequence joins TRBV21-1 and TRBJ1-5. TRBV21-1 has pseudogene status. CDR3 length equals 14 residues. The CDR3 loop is CASSKGEHNQPQHF. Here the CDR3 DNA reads TGTGCCAGCAGCAAGGGGGAACACAATCAGCCCCAGCATTTT.

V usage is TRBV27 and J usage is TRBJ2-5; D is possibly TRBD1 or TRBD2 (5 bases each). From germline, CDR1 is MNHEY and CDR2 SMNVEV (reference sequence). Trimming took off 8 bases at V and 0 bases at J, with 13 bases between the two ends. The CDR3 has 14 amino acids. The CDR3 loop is CASGGLGYQETQYF. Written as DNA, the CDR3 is TGTGCCAGCGGGGGTCTTGGATACCAAGAGACCCAGTACTTC.

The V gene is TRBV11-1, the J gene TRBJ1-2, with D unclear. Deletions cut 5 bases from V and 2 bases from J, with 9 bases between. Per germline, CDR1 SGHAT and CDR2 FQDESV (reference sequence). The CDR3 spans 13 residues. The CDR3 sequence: CASSRDENYGYTF. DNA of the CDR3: TGTGCCAGCAGCCGTGACGAAAACTATGGCTACACCTTC.

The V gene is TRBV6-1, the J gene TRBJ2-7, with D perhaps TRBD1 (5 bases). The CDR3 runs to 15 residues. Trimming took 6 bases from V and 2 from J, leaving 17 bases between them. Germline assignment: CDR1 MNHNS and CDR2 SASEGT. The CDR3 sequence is CASSLLRTFPYEQYF. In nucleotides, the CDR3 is TGTGCCAGCAGCCTACTTAGGACATTCCCCTACGAGCAGTACTTC.

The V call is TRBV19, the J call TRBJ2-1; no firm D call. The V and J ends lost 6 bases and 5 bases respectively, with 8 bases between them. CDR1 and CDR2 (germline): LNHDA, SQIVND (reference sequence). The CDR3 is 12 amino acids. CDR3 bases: TGTGCCAGTAGGGACCCTAACAATGAGCAGTTCTTC. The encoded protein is CASRDPNNEQFF.

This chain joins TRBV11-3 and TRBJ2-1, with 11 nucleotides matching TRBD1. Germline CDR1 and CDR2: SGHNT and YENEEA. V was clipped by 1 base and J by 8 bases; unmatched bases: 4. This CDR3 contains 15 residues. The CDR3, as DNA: TGTGCCAGCAGCTTAGGGGGACAGGGGGTTGATGAGCAGTTCTTC. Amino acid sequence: CASSLGGQGVDEQFF.

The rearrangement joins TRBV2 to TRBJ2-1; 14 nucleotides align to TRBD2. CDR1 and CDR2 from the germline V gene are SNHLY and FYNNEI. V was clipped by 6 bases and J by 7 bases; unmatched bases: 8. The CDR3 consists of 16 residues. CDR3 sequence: CASRGTSGSRWNEQFF. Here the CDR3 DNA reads TGTGCCAGCAGGGGGACTAGCGGGAGCCGTTGGAATGAGCAGTTCTTC. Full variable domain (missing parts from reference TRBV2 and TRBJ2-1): EPEVTQTPSHQVTQMGQEVILRCVPISNHLYFYWYRQILGQKVEFLVSFYNNEISEKSEIFDDQFSVERPDGSNFTLKIRSTKLEDSAMYFCASRGTSGSRWNEQFFGPGTRLTVL.

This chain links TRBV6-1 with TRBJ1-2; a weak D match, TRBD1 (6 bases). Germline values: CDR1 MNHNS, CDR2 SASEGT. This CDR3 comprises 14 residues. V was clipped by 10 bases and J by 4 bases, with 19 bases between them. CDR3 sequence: CAKTLRGFGYGYTF. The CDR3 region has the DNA TGTGCCAAGACCTTAAGGGGGTTCGGCTATGGCTACACCTTC.

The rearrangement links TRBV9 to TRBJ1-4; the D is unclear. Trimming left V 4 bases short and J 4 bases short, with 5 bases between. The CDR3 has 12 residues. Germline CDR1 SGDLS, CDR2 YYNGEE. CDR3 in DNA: TGTGCCAGCAGCCGGGGTAATGAAAAACTGTTTTTT. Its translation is CASSRGNEKLFF.

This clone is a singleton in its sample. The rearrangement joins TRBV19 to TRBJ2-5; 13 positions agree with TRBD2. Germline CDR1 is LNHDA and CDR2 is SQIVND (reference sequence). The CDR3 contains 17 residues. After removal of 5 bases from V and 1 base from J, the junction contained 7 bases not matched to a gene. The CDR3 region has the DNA TGTGCCAGTAGTCCCCGGACTAGCGGGAGAGCCCAAGAGACCCAGTACTTC. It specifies CASSPRTSGRAQETQYF.

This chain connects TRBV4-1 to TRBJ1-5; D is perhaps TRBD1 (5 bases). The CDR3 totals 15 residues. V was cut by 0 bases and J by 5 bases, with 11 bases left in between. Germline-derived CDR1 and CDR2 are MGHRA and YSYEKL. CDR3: CASSQDRQGYQPQHF. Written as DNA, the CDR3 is TGCGCCAGCAGCCAAGATAGGCAGGGTTATCAGCCCCAGCATTTT.

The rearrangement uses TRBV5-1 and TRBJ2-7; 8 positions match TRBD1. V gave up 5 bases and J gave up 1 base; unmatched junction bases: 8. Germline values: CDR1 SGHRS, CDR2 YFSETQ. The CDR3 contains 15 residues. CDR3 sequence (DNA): TGCGCCAGCAGTTTCTTGACAGGGGCATCCTACGAGCAGTACTTC. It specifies CASSFLTGASYEQYF.

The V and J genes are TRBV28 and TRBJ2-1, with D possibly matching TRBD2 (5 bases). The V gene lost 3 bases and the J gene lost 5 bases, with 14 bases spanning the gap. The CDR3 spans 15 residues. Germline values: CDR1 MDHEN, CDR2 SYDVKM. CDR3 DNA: TGTGCCAGCAGTTTCACTAGTTTGTGGAACAATGAGCAGTTCTTC. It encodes CASSFTSLWNNEQFF. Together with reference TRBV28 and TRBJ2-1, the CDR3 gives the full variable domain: DVKVTQSSRYLVKRTGEKVFLECVQDMDHENMFWYRQDPGLGLRLIYFSYDVKMKEKGDIPEGYSVSREKKERFSLILESASTNQTSMYLCASSFTSLWNNEQFFGPGTRLTVL.

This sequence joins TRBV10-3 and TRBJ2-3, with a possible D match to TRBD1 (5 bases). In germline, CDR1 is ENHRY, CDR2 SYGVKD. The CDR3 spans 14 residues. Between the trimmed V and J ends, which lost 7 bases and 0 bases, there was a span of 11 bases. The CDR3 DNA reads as TGTGCCATCAAAGGGGCCTTTAGCACAGATACGCAGTATTTT. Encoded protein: CAIKGAFSTDTQYF.

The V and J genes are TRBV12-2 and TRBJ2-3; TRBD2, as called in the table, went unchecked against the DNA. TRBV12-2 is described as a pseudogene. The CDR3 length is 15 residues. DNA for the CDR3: TGTGCAAGTCGCGGGACTAGCGCCCACACAGATACGCAGTATTTT. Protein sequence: CASRGTSAHTDTQYF.

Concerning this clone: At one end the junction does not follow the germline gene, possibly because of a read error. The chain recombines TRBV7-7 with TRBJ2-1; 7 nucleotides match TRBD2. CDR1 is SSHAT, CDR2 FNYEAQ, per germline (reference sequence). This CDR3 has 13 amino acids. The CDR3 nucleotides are TGTGCTAGCAGCCGGGACTATTACAATGAGCAGTTCTTC. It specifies CASSRDYYNEQFF.

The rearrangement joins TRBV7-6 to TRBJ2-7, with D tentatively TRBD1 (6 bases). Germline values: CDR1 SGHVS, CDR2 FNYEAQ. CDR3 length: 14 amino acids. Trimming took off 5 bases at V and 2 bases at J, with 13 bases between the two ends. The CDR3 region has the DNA TGTGCCAGCAGCCGTAGCCGGGACACCTACGAGCAGTACTTC. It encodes CASSRSRDTYEQYF.

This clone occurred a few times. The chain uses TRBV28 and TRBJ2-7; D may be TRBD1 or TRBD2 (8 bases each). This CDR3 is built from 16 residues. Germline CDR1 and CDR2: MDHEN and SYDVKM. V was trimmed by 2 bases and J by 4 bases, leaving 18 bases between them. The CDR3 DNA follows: TGTGCCAGCAGTTTAGGGACTAGGACAGGGAAATACGAGCAGTACTTC. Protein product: CASSLGTRTGKYEQYF.

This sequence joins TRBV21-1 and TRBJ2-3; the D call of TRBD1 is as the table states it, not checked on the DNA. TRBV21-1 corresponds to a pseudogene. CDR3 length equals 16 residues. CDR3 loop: CASSCMGQPRTDTQYF. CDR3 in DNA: TGTGCCAGCAGTTGCATGGGACAGCCGCGCACAGATACGCAGTATTTT.

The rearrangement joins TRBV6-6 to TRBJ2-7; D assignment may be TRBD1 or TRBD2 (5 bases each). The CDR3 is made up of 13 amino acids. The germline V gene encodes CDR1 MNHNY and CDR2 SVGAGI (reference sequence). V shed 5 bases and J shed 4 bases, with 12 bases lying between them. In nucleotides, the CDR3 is TGTGCCAGCAGTCCCCGAGGGGTATACGAGCAGTACTTC. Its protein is CASSPRGVYEQYF.